This T cell receptor beta chain was documented in a study of beta chain features in type 1 diabetes. Study-level findings and limits: Patients and controls would share equally any PCR tilt toward shorter templates. Researchers reported that naive, central memory and Treg TCRB repertoires appeared more similar in patients than in healthy donors. Type 1 diabetes patients had moderately but significantly shorter TCRB CDR3s in all four CD4+ subsets. VDJ junctions from patients with type 1 diabetes contained fewer insertions and more deletions.

Germline CDR1 and CDR2: MNHEY and SVGAGI. This CDR3 has 14 amino acids. V lost 6 bases and J 2 bases, leaving 12 bases between the germline ends. The authors reverse transcribed all of the isolated RNA, so sequencing captured expressed TCRB transcripts. Using immunoSEQ multiplex PCR, the repertoire was profiled, and TCRdb retains in-frame clones only, with some absent. The repertoire includes 640,000 or so clones, roughly an eighth of them detected once, and around 0.04% sits in the top ten. Only a few counts were recorded for this clone. Its matching antigen is unknown. This chain links TRBV6-5 with TRBJ2-3; D tentatively reads TRBD1 or TRBD2 (5 bases each). The receptor comes from a man aged 18-30 years with type 1 diabetes. The sequenced sample was naive CD4+ T cells from blood. The CDR3 nucleotides read TGTGCCAGCAGGAGGGGAGAACCCACAGATACGCAGTATTTT. Translating gives CASRRGEPTDTQYF.